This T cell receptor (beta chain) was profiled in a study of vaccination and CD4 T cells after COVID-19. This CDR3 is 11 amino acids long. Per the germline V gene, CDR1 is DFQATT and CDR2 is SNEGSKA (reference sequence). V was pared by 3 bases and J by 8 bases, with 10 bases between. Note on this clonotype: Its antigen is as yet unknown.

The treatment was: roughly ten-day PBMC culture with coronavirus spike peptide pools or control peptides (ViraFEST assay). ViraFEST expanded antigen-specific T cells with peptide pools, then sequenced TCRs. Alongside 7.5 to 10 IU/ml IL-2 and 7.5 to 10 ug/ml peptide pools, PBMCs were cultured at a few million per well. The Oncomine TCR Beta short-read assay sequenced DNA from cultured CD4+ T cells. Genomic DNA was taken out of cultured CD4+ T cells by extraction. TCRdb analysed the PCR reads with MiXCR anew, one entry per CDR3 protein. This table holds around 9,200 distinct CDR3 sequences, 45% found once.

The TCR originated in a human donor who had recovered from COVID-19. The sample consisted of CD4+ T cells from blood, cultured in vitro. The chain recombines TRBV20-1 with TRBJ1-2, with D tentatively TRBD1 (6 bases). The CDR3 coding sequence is TGCAGTGCTAGTGGACAGAGGGGCTACACCTTC. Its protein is CSASGQRGYTF.